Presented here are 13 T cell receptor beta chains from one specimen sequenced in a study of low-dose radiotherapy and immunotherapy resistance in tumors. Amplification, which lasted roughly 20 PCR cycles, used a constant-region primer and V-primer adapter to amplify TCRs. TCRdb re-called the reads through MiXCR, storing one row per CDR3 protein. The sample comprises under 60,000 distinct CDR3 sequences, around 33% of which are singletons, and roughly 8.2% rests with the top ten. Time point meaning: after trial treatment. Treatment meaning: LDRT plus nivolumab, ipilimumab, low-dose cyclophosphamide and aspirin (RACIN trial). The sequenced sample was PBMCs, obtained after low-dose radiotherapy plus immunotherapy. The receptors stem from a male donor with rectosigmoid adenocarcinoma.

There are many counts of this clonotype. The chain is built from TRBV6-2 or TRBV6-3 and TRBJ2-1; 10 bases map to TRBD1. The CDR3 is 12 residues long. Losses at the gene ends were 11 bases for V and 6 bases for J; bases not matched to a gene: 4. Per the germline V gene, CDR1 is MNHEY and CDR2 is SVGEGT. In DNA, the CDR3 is TGTGCCGTTTGGGACAGGGGCAATGAGCAGTTCTTC. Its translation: CAVWDRGNEQFF.

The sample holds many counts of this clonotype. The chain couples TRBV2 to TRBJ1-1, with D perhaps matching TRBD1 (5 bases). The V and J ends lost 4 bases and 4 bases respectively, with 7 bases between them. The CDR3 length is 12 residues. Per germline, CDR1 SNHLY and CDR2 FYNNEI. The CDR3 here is CASSVGVTEAFF. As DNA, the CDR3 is TGTGCCAGCAGTGTAGGGGTCACTGAAGCTTTCTTT.

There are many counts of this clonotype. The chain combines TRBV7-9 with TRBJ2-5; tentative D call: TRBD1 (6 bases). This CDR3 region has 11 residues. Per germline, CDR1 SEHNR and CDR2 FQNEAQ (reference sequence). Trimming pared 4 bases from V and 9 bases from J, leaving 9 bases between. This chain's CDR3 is CASSSTGSQYF. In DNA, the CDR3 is TGTGCCAGCAGCTCTACAGGGTCCCAGTACTTC. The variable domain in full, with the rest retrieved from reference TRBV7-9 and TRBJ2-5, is DTGVSQNPRHKITKRGQNVTFRCDPISEHNRLYWYRQTLGQGPEFLTYFQNEAQLEKSRLLSDRFSAERPKGSFSTLEIQRTEQGDSAMYLCASSSTGSQYFGPGTRLLVL.

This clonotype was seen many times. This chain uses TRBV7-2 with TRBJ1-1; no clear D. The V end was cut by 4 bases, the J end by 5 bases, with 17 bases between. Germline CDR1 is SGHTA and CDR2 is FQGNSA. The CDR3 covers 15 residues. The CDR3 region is CASSSESYSGTEAFF. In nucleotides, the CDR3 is TGTGCCAGCAGCTCAGAATCCTACAGTGGGACTGAAGCTTTCTTT.

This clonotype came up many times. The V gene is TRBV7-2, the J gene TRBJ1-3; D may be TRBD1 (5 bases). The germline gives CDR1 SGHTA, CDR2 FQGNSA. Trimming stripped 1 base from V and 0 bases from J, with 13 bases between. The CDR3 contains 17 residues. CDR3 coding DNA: TGTGCCAGCAGCTTAGTTTGGGGACTGAGCTCTGGAAACACCATATATTTT. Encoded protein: CASSLVWGLSSGNTIYF.

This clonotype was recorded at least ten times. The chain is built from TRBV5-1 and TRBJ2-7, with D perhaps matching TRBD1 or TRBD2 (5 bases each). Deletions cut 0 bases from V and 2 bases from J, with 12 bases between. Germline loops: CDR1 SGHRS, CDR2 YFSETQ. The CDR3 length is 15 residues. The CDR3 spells CASSLVGTGTYEQYF. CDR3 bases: TGCGCCAGCAGCTTGGTGGGGACGGGCACCTACGAGCAGTACTTC.

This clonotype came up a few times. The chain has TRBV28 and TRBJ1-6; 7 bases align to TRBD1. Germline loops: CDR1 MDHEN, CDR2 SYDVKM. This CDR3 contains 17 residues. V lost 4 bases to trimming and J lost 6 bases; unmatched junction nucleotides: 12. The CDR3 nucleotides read TGTGCCAGCAGTTGGCATTCTAGGGGGCTGGTTAATTCACCCCTCCACTTT. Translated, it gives CASSWHSRGLVNSPLHF.

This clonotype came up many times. The CDR3 DNA is TGTGCCAGCAGCGTGACAGCGGGGGGCGGGGAGCTGTTTTTT. Its translation: CASSVTAGGGELFF. This chain connects TRBV5-5 to TRBJ2-2; 9 bases are shared with TRBD2. The germline CDR1 and CDR2 sequences are SGHKS and YYEKEE (reference sequence). CDR3 size: 14 residues. The trim removed 4 bases at V and 7 bases at J, leaving 5 bases unmatched.

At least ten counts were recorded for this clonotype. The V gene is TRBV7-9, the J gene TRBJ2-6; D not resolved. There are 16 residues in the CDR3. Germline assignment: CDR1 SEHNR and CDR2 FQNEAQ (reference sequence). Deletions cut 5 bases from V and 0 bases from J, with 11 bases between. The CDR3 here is CASSPGRNSGANVLTF. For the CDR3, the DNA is TGTGCCAGCAGCCCGGGTAGAAACTCTGGGGCCAACGTCCTGACTTTC.

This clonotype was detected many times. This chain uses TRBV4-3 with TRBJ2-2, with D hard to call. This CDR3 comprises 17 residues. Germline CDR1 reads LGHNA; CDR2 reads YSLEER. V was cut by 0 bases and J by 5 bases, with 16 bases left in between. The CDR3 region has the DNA TGCGCCAGCAGCCAAGATGGGTCCGAGATCTGGACCGGGGAGCTGTTTTTT. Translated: CASSQDGSEIWTGELFF.

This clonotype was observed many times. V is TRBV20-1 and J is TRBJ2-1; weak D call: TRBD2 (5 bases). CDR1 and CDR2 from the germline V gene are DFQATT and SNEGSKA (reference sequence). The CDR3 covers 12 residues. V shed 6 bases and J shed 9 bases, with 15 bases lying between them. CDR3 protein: CSAREGNSEQFF. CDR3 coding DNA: TGCAGTGCCCGGGAAGGCAATAGTGAGCAGTTCTTC.

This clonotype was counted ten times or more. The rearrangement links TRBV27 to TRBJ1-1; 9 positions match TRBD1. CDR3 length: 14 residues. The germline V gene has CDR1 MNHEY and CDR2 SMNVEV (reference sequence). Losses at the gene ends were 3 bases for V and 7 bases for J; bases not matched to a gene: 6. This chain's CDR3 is CASSFLTGGVEAFF. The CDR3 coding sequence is TGTGCCAGCAGTTTCTTAACAGGGGGCGTTGAAGCTTTCTTT.

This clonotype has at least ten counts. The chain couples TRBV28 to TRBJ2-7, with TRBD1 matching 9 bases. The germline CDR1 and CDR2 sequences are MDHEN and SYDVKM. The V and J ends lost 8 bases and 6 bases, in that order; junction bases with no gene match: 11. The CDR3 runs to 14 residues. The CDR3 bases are TGTGCCAGCGCTAAAGGGACAGGGCCCCTCGAGCAGTACTTC. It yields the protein CASAKGTGPLEQYF.